These 23 T cell receptor beta chains came from one sample sequenced in a study of blood T cells in healthy people across ages. A second about 7 to 12 cycle PCR used barcoded and J-beta primers. TCRdb re-derived calls from the 5' RACE reads in MiXCR, one entry per CDR3 protein. Of over 1,500,000 distinct CDR3 sequences listed, around half were seen once; the top ten hold 2% to 2.5%. The material sequenced was blood. The receptors were sampled from a woman in her thirties or forties in good health.

As concerns this clonotype: At one end, the junction sequence differs from germline, possibly due to a read error. This sequence joins TRBV20-1 and TRBJ1-4; maybe TRBD1 (6 bases). Per germline, CDR1 DFQATT and CDR2 SNEGSKA (reference sequence). The CDR3 runs 15 residues. The CDR3 region has the DNA TGCAGTGCTAGAGATCCCCGCAGGGGTTCTGAAAGACTGTTTTTT. Its translation: CSARDPRRGSERLFF.

The V gene is TRBV2, the J gene TRBJ1-1, with no clear D. This CDR3 has 13 amino acids. V was trimmed by 7 bases and J by 6 bases, leaving 15 bases between them. Germline lookup yields CDR1 SNHLY and CDR2 FYNNEI. The chain's CDR3 is CASTTQTLAEAFF. The CDR3, as DNA: TGTGCCAGCACAACACAGACTTTGGCTGAAGCTTTCTTT. Combining the CDR3 with reference TRBV2 and TRBJ1-1 gives the whole variable domain EPEVTQTPSHQVTQMGQEVILRCVPISNHLYFYWYRQILGQKVEFLVSFYNNEISEKSEIFDDQFSVERPDGSNFTLKIRSTKLEDSAMYFCASTTQTLAEAFFGQGTRLTVV.

The chain recombines TRBV20-1 with TRBJ2-3; no firm D call. Trimming cost V 3 bases and J 5 bases, with 18 bases left between them. Germline-derived CDR1 and CDR2 are DFQATT and SNEGSKA (reference sequence). This CDR3 comprises 15 residues. The CDR3 nucleotides read TGCAGTGCTAGCGTGGGGAATCTCCCCCAAGATACGCAGTATTTT. The encoded protein is CSASVGNLPQDTQYF.

This chain joins TRBV6-2 or TRBV6-3 and TRBJ2-1, with a possible D match to TRBD2 (7 bases). V lost 5 bases and J lost 6, with 17 bases in between. The CDR3 contains 15 residues. Germline V gene sequence: CDR1 MNHEY, CDR2 SVGEGT. CDR3 loop: CASSGGALPFNEQFF. In DNA form, the CDR3 reads TGTGCCAGCAGTGGGGGGGCTCTGCCATTCAATGAGCAGTTCTTC.

This clonotype appeared a few times. The rearrangement links TRBV6-2 or TRBV6-3 to TRBJ2-3; TRBD1 agrees at 9 bases. Germline assignment: CDR1 MNHEY and CDR2 SVGEGT. The V gene end was trimmed by 4 bases and the J gene end by 7 bases; junction bases not matched to a gene: 12. The CDR3 has 16 amino acids. CDR3 amino acids: CASSSRRDREPHTQYF. In DNA form, the CDR3 reads TGTGCCAGCAGTTCCAGGCGGGACAGGGAACCTCATACGCAGTATTTT.

This clonotype was counted between two and nine times. The rearrangement links TRBV5-1 to TRBJ1-5; possible D gene TRBD1, 5 bases. Germline-derived CDR1 and CDR2 are SGHRS and YFSETQ. Trimming pared 3 bases from V and 2 bases from J, leaving 9 bases between. This CDR3 region has 14 residues. CDR3 in DNA: TGCGCCAGCAGCTGGGACGGCGGCAATCAGCCCCAGCATTTT. Translated: CASSWDGGNQPQHF.

This clonotype was recorded many times. The chain combines TRBV7-9 with TRBJ2-5, with D hard to call. Germline V CDR1 and CDR2: SEHNR, FQNEAQ (reference sequence). Trimming removed 7 bases from V and 4 bases from J, with 7 bases in between. The CDR3 runs to 11 residues. The CDR3 spells CASTSRETQYF. The CDR3 nucleotides read TGTGCCAGCACCTCCCGAGAGACCCAGTACTTC.

V gene TRBV18 combines with J gene TRBJ2-3; the match to TRBD1 covers 8 bases. Germline V gives CDR1 KGHSH, CDR2 LQKENI. After removal of 4 bases from V and 6 bases from J, the junction contained 6 bases not matched to a gene. The CDR3 consists of 14 residues. Here the CDR3 reads CASSLGQVSDTQYF. The CDR3 nucleotides are TGTGCCAGCTCACTGGGACAGGTGTCCGATACGCAGTATTTT.

Only a few counts were recorded for this clonotype. CDR3 bases: TGCGCCAGCAGAATCTCAGGGGATAACTATGGCTACACCTTC. Residues: CASRISGDNYGYTF. V usage is TRBV5-1 and J usage is TRBJ1-2; a weak D match, TRBD1 (6 bases). Germline CDR1 and CDR2: SGHRS and YFSETQ. Trimming left V 5 bases short and J 1 base short, with 12 bases between. CDR3 size: 14 residues.

This rearrangement joins TRBV4-3 to TRBJ2-5; perhaps TRBD1 as D (6 bases). The germline V and J ends were trimmed by 4 bases and 11 bases, with 23 bases remaining between them. Germline V CDR1 and CDR2: LGHNA, YSLEER. This CDR3 comprises 15 residues. The CDR3 is CASSPRTQGMNEQYF. The CDR3 DNA follows: TGCGCCAGCAGCCCCCGAACCCAGGGGATGAATGAGCAGTACTTC.

This chain links TRBV29-1 with TRBJ1-2; D remains unclear. V lost 7 bases and J 0 bases, leaving 9 bases between the germline ends. Germline lookup yields CDR1 SQVTM and CDR2 ANQGSEA. CDR3 size: 12 residues. CDR3 in amino acids: CSALLSNYGYTF. The CDR3 DNA sequence: TGCAGCGCCTTACTATCTAACTATGGCTACACCTTC.

There are many counts of this clonotype. The genes are TRBV4-3 and TRBJ2-7, with D hard to call. The germline V gene encodes CDR1 LGHNA and CDR2 YSLEER. This CDR3 has 13 residues. The V and J ends lost 3 bases and 6 bases respectively, with 12 bases between them. CDR3 bases: TGCGCCAGCAGCCAGAAGGCAAATACCGAGCAGTACTTC. It specifies CASSQKANTEQYF.

V usage is TRBV25-1 and J usage is TRBJ1-4; 7 bases are a match to TRBD1. V was pared by 3 bases and J by 0 bases, with 7 bases of the junction left unmatched. Germline assignment: CDR1 MGHDK and CDR2 SYGVNS. The CDR3 is 17 residues long. The CDR3 reads CASSELGTAATNEKLFF. The CDR3 DNA sequence: TGTGCCAGCAGTGAGCTAGGGACAGCTGCAACTAATGAAAAACTGTTTTTT.

This sequence joins TRBV7-8 and TRBJ2-1, with D unclear. The CDR3 consists of 16 residues. V dropped 1 base and J dropped 1 base, with 11 bases sitting between them. Germline-derived CDR1 and CDR2 are SGHVS and FQNEAQ. DNA of the CDR3: TGTGCCAGCAGCTTAGAGTTGGGTGGGTCCTACAATGAGCAGTTCTTC. Its translation is CASSLELGGSYNEQFF.

This clonotype turned up a few times. The chain couples TRBV7-2 to TRBJ2-5, with TRBD2 identical over 11 bases. Germline loops: CDR1 SGHTA, CDR2 FQGNSA. The length of the CDR3 is 16 residues. The junction had 3 bases not matched to a gene; V was cut back by 2 bases and J by 1 base. CDR3 in amino acids: CASSLMLAGGQETQYF. CDR3 in DNA: TGTGCCAGCAGCTTAATGCTAGCGGGGGGCCAAGAGACCCAGTACTTC.

Concerning this clonotype: This may be a read error: a much more frequent sequence differs by one nucleotide. The chain couples TRBV6-5 to TRBJ2-7, with 7 positions matching TRBD2. Germline V lookup: CDR1 MNHEY, CDR2 SVGAGI. The CDR3 loop spans 12 amino acids. CDR3 sequence reads: CASSHSGGEQYF. CDR3 DNA: TGTGCCAGCAGTCACTCGGGGGGCGAGCAGTACTTC.

This clonotype was seen a single time. The V and J genes are TRBV20-1 and TRBJ2-4; 7 nucleotides align to TRBD1. The germline gives CDR1 DFQATT, CDR2 SNEGSKA (reference sequence). The CDR3 consists of 16 residues. V lost 3 bases, J lost 13 bases, and 21 bases stayed unmatched. The CDR3 nucleotides are TGCAGTGCTAGGGGAGACAGGGTCGGAACAATGGGGGAGCAGTACTTC. It is translated as CSARGDRVGTMGEQYF.

The V and J genes are TRBV28 and TRBJ2-2, with TRBD2 matching 10 bases. CDR3 length: 19 amino acids. V shed 6 bases, J shed 2 bases, and the junction held 15 bases outside the gene matches. CDR1 and CDR2 (germline): MDHEN, SYDVKM. The CDR3, as DNA: TGTGCCAGCAGCCCCGGTAGCGGGGGGCCCTTTCTAAACACCGGGGAGCTGTTTTTT. The encoded protein is CASSPGSGGPFLNTGELFF.

This clonotype was observed a few times. V usage is TRBV20-1 and J usage is TRBJ1-5; D uncertain. The germline V gene has CDR1 DFQATT and CDR2 SNEGSKA (reference sequence). With 0 bases removed from V and 5 bases from J, the gap between germline ends came to 8 bases. CDR3 size: 13 residues. CDR3 residues: CSARERVYQPQHF. The CDR3 coding sequence is TGCAGTGCTAGAGAACGTGTGTATCAGCCCCAGCATTTT.

The table lists this clonotype with a few counts. The chain employs TRBV2 and TRBJ2-5, with D hard to call. The CDR3 length is 13 residues. Germline CDR1 reads SNHLY; CDR2 reads FYNNEI. V lost 4 bases and J 4 bases, leaving 10 bases between the germline ends. CDR3 DNA sequence: TGTGCCAGCAGTGTAAGGGTTCGAGAGACCCAGTACTTC. It yields the protein CASSVRVRETQYF. Full variable domain (outside the CDR3, taken from reference TRBV2 and TRBJ2-5): EPEVTQTPSHQVTQMGQEVILRCVPISNHLYFYWYRQILGQKVEFLVSFYNNEISEKSEIFDDQFSVERPDGSNFTLKIRSTKLEDSAMYFCASSVRVRETQYFGPGTRLLVL.

The chain uses TRBV5-5 and TRBJ2-3; D possibly corresponds to TRBD2 (5 bases). The CDR3 is 16 amino acids. V shed 0 bases and J shed 4 bases, with 15 bases lying between them. The germline V gene encodes CDR1 SGHKS and CDR2 YYEKEE (reference sequence). The chain's CDR3 is CASSLGVDSPSDTQYF. CDR3 sequence (DNA): TGTGCCAGCAGCTTGGGGGTGGACTCTCCATCAGATACGCAGTATTTT.

This clonotype appeared many times. The chain carries TRBV7-2 and TRBJ2-1, with D maybe TRBD2 (6 bases). This CDR3 contains 14 residues. CDR1 SGHTA and CDR2 FQGNSA come from the germline V gene. V lost 1 base and J lost 8, with 12 bases in between. DNA of the CDR3: TGTGCCAGCAGCTTAGATTCCCCGGGGGATGAGCAGTTCTTC. It is translated as CASSLDSPGDEQFF. Full variable domain (missing parts from reference TRBV7-2 and TRBJ2-1): GAGVSQSPSNKVTEKGKDVELRCDPISGHTALYWYRQSLGQGLEFLIYFQGNSAPDKSGLPSDRFSAERTGGSVSTLTIQRTQQEDSAVYLCASSLDSPGDEQFFGPGTRLTVL.

This chain joins TRBV9 and TRBJ2-7; 8 bases are a match to TRBD1. Germline loops: CDR1 SGDLS, CDR2 YYNGEE. The CDR3 has 12 amino acids. Trimming at V came to 2 bases and at J to 7 bases, leaving 2 bases not matched to a gene. CDR3 in amino acids: CASSVGTGEQYF. Here the CDR3 DNA reads TGTGCCAGCAGCGTGGGGACAGGTGAGCAGTACTTC.